This entry describes one T cell receptor beta chain. There are 16 residues in the CDR3. Germline V gene data show CDR1 as KGHDR and CDR2 as SFDVKD. Trimming took 4 bases from V and 4 from J; bases not matched to a gene: 8. This entry comes from a study of blood T cell repertoires in COVID-19. TCRdb's copy holds only in-frame clones and misses some; the assay was immunoSEQ multiplex PCR. Of some 260,000 clones in the sample, around 89% were seen once. The gene calls are TRBV24-1 and TRBJ2-7; 11 nucleotides line up with TRBD1. The sequence derives from a man between 40 and 49 years old who had recovered from COVID-19. Sequenced: PBMCs or T cells enriched from blood (not recorded which). CDR3 region: CATSESGTGGEYEQYF. Here the CDR3 DNA reads TGTGCCACCAGTGAGTCCGGGACAGGGGGGGAGTACGAGCAGTACTTC.